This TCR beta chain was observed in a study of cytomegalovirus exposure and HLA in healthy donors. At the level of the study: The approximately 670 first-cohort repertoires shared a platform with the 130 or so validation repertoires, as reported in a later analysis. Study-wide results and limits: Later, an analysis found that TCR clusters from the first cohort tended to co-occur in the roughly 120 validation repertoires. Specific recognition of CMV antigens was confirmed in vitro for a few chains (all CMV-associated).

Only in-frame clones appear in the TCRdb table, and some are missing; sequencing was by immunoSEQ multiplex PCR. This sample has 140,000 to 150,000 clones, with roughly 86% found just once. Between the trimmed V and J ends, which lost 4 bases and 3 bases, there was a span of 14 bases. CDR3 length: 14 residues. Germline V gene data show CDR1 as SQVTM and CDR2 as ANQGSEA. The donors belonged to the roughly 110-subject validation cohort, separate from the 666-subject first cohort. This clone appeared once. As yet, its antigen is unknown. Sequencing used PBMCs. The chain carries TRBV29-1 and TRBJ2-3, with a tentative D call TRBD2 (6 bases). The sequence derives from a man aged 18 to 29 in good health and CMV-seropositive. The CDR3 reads CSVGGGGKTDTQYF. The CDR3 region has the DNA TGCAGCGTTGGGGGTGGCGGGAAAACAGATACGCAGTATTTT.